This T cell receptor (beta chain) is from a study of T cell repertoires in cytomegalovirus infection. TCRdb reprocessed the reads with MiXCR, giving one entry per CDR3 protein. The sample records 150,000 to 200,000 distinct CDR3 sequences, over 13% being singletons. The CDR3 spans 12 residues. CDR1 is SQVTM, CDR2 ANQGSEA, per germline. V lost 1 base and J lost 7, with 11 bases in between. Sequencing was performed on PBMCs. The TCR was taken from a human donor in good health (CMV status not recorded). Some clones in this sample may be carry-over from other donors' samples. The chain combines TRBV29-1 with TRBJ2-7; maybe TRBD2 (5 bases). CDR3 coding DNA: TGCAGCGTTGAAGGTCCCTCGGGGGAGCAGTACTTC. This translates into CSVEGPSGEQYF.